This T cell receptor (beta chain) was found in a study of Ad26.COV2.S vaccination and SARS-CoV-2 variants (dated by TCRdb to the early 2020s). Study-level background: Donors in the vaccine arm were drawn from COV1001, a phase I-IIa trial of Ad26.COV2.S in healthy adults that was multicentre, randomized, double-blind and placebo-controlled. Investigators remained blinded to trial group allocation during experiments and outcome assessment. The TCR-sequenced set comprised approximately 32 samples: approximately 19 Ad26.COV2.S vaccine recipients, 5 placebo recipients and 8 SARS-CoV-2 convalescent individuals. Participants in the trial were split at random into five groups of five each, receiving low-dose or high-dose Ad26.COV2.S once or twice, or else placebo on both occasions. Sequencing of the TCRbeta repertoire served to evaluate the specificity and breadth of SARS-CoV-2-reactive T cell receptors following Ad26.COV2.S vaccination. Ad26.COV2.S was administered intramuscularly at 5 x 10^10 or 1 x 10^11 viral particles, either as a single shot or as two shots given 56 days apart.

In the paper's terms, the treatment or condition label means: about 20 received Ad26.COV2.S at low or high dose, single or two shots; five or six received placebo; per-sample allocation not given. For vaccine and placebo recipients, repertoires were sequenced using samples collected on day 63 after the first injection. In Cohort 1b, around 25 adults aged 18-55 years were enrolled at a single site in Boston, USA, between 29 July and 7 August 2020. Ad26.COV2.S was a replication-incompetent adenovirus type 26 vector that expressed a prefusion-stabilized SARS-CoV-2 spike protein derived from the original Wuhan strain. With regard to this clone: Its recognized antigen is unknown. The sample holds no much larger clone one base away, and base qualities are not on file.

The immunoSEQ Assay was the method used to sequence TCRbeta CDR3 regions. After extraction, genomic DNA underwent amplification by bias-controlled multiplex PCR, followed by high-throughput sequencing. The paper's data handling went like this. Collapsing and filtering of sequences were performed to quantify the absolute abundance of each unique TCRbeta CDR3 region. T cell fraction was estimated by normalizing TCRbeta template counts to usable DNA, with usable DNA measured through amplification of reference genes found in all nucleated cells. Repertoire TCRs were annotated as SARS-CoV-2-specific by exact matching of V gene, CDR3 amino acid sequence and J gene to a known reactive TCR set. The reference SARS-CoV-2 TCR set came from MIRA and was filtered for enrichment in COVID-19-positive ImmuneCODE repertoires, removing public or cross-reactive TCRs. Based on the MIRA antigens, annotated TCRs were further analysed at the level of specific ORF or position within ORF. Breadth was defined as the number of annotated unique rearrangements divided by the total number of unique productive rearrangements, and depth was defined as the summed frequency of the annotated unique rearrangements. TCR breadth was compared between groups using two-sided Wilcoxon rank-sum tests. TCRdb re-hosts the immuneACCESS table, in-frame sequences only. Its copies lack some clones; in the studies checked, an unresolved V gene accounts for under half of them, and the cause for the rest is not known. From that table come the V and J calls and clone size; the DNA was used to work out D and trimming. The sample profile shows about 400,000 clones; 83% of them were found once. The ten largest account for more than 7% of the sample.

Study-level results and caveats: The study was not powered for comparison of responses between vaccine doses or regimens. Higher spike-specific TCR breadth was observed in Ad26.COV2.S recipients than in placebo recipients (P = 0.0014). Substantial breadth of spike-specific CD8+ and CD4+ T cell responses was reported after vaccination. According to the authors, total T cell responses may have been underestimated by the TCR breadth and depth analyses. Non-spike TCR breadth was comparable between vaccine and placebo recipients, consistent with the vaccine containing only spike.

V gives up 4 bases and J gives up 3 bases, and the segment between their germline ends measures 6 bases. The CDR3 contains 12 residues, cysteine and phenylalanine counted. Only the CDR3 region is kept as DNA, spanning 36 bases read in frame from base 1. CDR1 and CDR2, looked up from the germline V gene, are SNHLY and FYNNEI. The clonotype was recovered from a person aged 18-65 years who received the Ad26.COV2.S COVID-19 vaccine or a placebo. The sample here was peripheral blood, taken in a trial of Ad26.COV2.S vaccine versus placebo. This chain joins TRBV2 to TRBJ1-2; the D gene identity is not certain. The DNA sequence follows: TGTGCCAGCAGTGGGCCTGACTATGGCTACACCTTC. It is translated as CASSGPDYGYTF. With all but the CDR3 taken from the reference TRBV2 and TRBJ1-2 genes, the full variable domain is: EPEVTQTPSHQVTQMGQEVILRCVPISNHLYFYWYRQILGQKVEFLVSFYNNEISEKSEIFDDQFSVERPDGSNFTLKIRSTKLEDSAMYFCASSGPDYGYTFGSGTRLTVV.